This T cell receptor (beta chain) appears in the sequencing data of a study of cytomegalovirus exposure and HLA in healthy donors. Study results and caveats: Relative to the approximately 660-donor mean, N-insertions were reportedly fewer in an Asian-associated ancestry cluster in a later analysis. Reports described diagnosis of cytomegalovirus status by the classifier as highly specific and sensitive. Further analysis, carried out later, found HLA-associated TCR beta chains more clonally expanded than equally common other chains.

Germline CDR1 reads GTSNPN; CDR2 reads SVGIG (reference sequence). The V gene lost 2 bases and the J gene lost 2 bases, with 22 bases spanning the gap. This CDR3 has 18 residues. The PCR contained 60 Vbeta and 13 Jbeta primers. Original methodology: There were 80 million to 95 million unique TCR beta chains by a later count, and 8.5 million to 14 million of them were shared. TCRdb's table, derived via immunoSEQ multiplex PCR, lists solely in-frame clones and lacks some. Clone size and the V and J calls come from that table; the DNA yielded D and trimming. Found here are 130,000 or so clones, 88% of them singletons; the top ten hold 0.51%. With regard to this clone: The antigen is unknown.

The sample comprised PBMCs. The receptor's source is a woman in her forties in good health and CMV-seronegative. The V gene is TRBV30, the J gene TRBJ1-5; D is possibly TRBD1 (6 bases). CDR3 residues: CAWSSGQMSLGGNQPQHF. DNA for the CDR3: TGTGCCTGGAGTAGTGGACAGATGAGTTTGGGAGGCAATCAGCCCCAGCATTTT.